Included here is one TCR beta chain sequence, with context. No antigen is known for it. Per-nucleotide qualities are absent, and no much larger clonotype sits a single base away. This specimen belongs to a study of blood T cell repertoires in COVID-19 (dated by TCRdb to 2018 to 2021). Describing the broader study: Samples covering the acute and convalescent phases of COVID-19 were provided by collaborators in the United States, Italy and Spain. Samples were obtained from the ongoing ImmuneRACE study (first 160 participants) and from about 1,300 subjects provided by 6 global collaborators. Subjects who had been exposed to COVID-19, were actively infected with it, or had recovered from it provided the deeply sampled blood TCRbeta repertoires that made up the dataset. A de-identified subject ID, COVID-19 status, age in years and sex were almost always included in the sample metadata. The repertoires were released in a freely available public database meant as a resource for research on the immune response to SARS-CoV-2. Where available, HLA class I and class II types were taken from metadata supplied by the sample provider and were not determined by assay-based typing. The material from the prospective study consisted of cDNA or gDNA derived from T cells, B-cell-depleted T cells, or PBMCs. Overall study outcomes, separate from this receptor: The amount of clinical and demographic metadata varied by source and participant and was provided uncurated.

Whole blood was collected in K2EDTA tubes by collaborating institutions according to the institutions' own protocols. For TCRbeta analysis, collaborators shipped samples as frozen whole blood, isolated PBMCs, or DNA extracted from either of those sample types. V trim: 1 base; J trim: 6 bases; unmatched bases: 4. The CDR1 and CDR2 encoded by the germline V gene are WSHSY and SAAADI. The CDR3 runs 14 residues from the cysteine to the phenylalanine. The kept DNA is CDR3 alone, 42 bases in frame from the first base. TCRbeta CDR3 regions were amplified from genomic DNA using the immunoSEQ Assay, a bias-controlled multiplex PCR. As for the original processing: The number of nucleated cells in each sample was estimated by amplification of reference gene primers within the assay. Sequence reads were collapsed and filtered to measure the absolute abundance of every unique TCRbeta CDR3 rearrangement. Productive Simpson clonality was computed per sample as the square root of Simpson's diversity index over productive rearrangements. Imported from immuneACCESS, the table was reduced by TCRdb to in-frame sequences with V and J called. These copies leave out some clones; in studies compared against another copy, an unresolved V gene accounts for under half, and the cause of the remainder is not known. Clonal size and the V and J genes are those of that table, whereas D and trimming came from the DNA. Recorded for this sample are 130,000 to 150,000 clones; around four fifths of them occurred a single time. The ten most abundant clones make up approximately 38% of the sample.

This TCR derives from a human donor in a cohort sampled during active COVID-19. The sequenced sample consisted of peripheral blood. The receptor chain draws on TRBV10-2 and TRBJ2-7, and TRBD2 matches 9 of the central bases. The CDR3 protein is CASSEWRGGFEQYF. The DNA reads as follows: TGCGCCAGCAGTGAGTGGCGGGGGGGATTCGAGCAGTACTTC.